This T cell receptor (beta chain) derives from a study of cytomegalovirus exposure and HLA in healthy donors. Study results and caveats: CMV serostatus was the sole immune exposure information available. Cytomegalovirus association was assigned to approximately 160 TCR beta chains. Later analysis suggested links between common viral pathogens and several top significant clusters.

As concerns this clone: The antigen is undetermined.

The primer mix had 60 Vbeta and 13 Jbeta primers. Profiling relied on immunoSEQ multiplex PCR, and the TCRdb table lists in-frame clones only, not all of them. The sample records around 170,000 clones, roughly 80% being singletons. Per germline, CDR1 SNHLY and CDR2 FYNNEI. The V segment lost 3 bases and the J segment 0 bases; nucleotides outside the gene matches: 8. The CDR3 is 19 residues long. V usage is TRBV2 and J usage is TRBJ2-6; 10 bases are a match to TRBD1. Sequenced material: PBMCs. This clonotype was obtained from a boy aged 2 to 10 in good health and CMV-seronegative. CDR3 protein: CASSDDRGLSLSGANVLTF. In DNA form, the CDR3 reads TGTGCCAGCAGTGATGACAGGGGGCTTTCTCTCTCTGGGGCCAACGTCCTGACTTTC.